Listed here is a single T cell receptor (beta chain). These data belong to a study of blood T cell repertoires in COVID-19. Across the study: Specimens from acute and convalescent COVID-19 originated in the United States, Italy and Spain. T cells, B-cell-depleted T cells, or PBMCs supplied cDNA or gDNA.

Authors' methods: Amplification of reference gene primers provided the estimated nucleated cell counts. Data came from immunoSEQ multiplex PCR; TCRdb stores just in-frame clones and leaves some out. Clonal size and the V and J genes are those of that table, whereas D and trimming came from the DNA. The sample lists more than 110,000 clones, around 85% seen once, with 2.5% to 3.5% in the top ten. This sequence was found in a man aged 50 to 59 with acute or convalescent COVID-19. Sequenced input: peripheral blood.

CDR3 loop: CASSYSGTRGSHEQFF. For the CDR3, the DNA is TGTGCCAGCAGTTACTCGGGGACTAGAGGGAGCCATGAGCAGTTCTTC. The gene calls are TRBV6-5 and TRBJ2-1; TRBD2 matches 8 bases. CDR3 length: 16 residues. V was clipped by 0 bases and J by 8 bases; unmatched bases: 9. Germline loops: CDR1 MNHEY, CDR2 SVGAGI.